The 15 T cell receptor beta chains below were found in one sample sequenced in a study of T cells after yellow fever vaccination. TCRdb itself ran the 5' RACE reads through MiXCR, one entry per CDR3 protein. The table includes over 200,000 distinct CDR3 sequences, more than 6.5% detected once. Sequencing was performed on CD4+ T cells sorted from PBMCs, taken on the day of the yellow fever booster vaccination. The receptors were sampled from a man younger than 45 who received the YFV17D yellow fever vaccine.

This clonotype was seen many times. The chain is built from TRBV7-2 and TRBJ2-1, with 12 bases aligning to TRBD2. CDR1 and CDR2 from the germline V gene are SGHTA and FQGNSA. The V and J ends lost 5 bases and 6 bases, in that order; junction bases with no gene match: 5. The CDR3 spans 15 residues. The CDR3 region has the DNA TGTGCCAGCAGCCGAGGACTAGCGGGACGCAATGAGCAGTTCTTC. Its protein is CASSRGLAGRNEQFF.

V is TRBV30 and J is TRBJ2-2; D possibly matches TRBD1 or TRBD2 (5 bases each). Per germline, CDR1 GTSNPN and CDR2 SVGIG (reference sequence). The CDR3 runs to 16 residues. V lost 2 bases to trimming and J lost 6 bases, with 19 bases between them. The CDR3 DNA sequence: TGTGCCTGGAGTATCCCGGGACGGGTGCTTCCCGGGGAGCTGTTTTTT. Translated: CAWSIPGRVLPGELFF. Full variable domain (missing parts from reference TRBV30 and TRBJ2-2): SQTIHQWPATLVQPVGSPLSLECTVEGTSNPNLYWYRQAAGRGLQLLFYSVGIGQISSEVPQNLSASRPQDRQFILSSKKLLLSDSGFYLCAWSIPGRVLPGELFFGEGSRLTVL.

This clonotype was found many times. The J gene is TRBJ2-1, the V gene TRBV6-5; D may match TRBD1 or TRBD2 (6 bases each). V was cut by 10 bases and J by 0 bases, with 13 bases left in between. The CDR3 loop spans 14 amino acids. Germline V gives CDR1 MNHEY, CDR2 SVGAGI. CDR3 residues: CATRGENSYNEQFF. For the CDR3, the DNA is TGTGCCACTAGGGGGGAGAACTCCTACAATGAGCAGTTCTTC.

This clonotype was detected many times. The chain couples TRBV29-1 to TRBJ2-3; D call uncertain. V was trimmed by 0 bases and J by 2 bases, leaving 6 bases between them. The CDR3 loop spans 13 amino acids. In germline, CDR1 is SQVTM, CDR2 ANQGSEA. Here the CDR3 DNA reads TGCAGCGTTGAAGATTCTAACACAGATACGCAGTATTTT. Translated: CSVEDSNTDTQYF.

This clonotype was counted ten times or more. The genes are TRBV18 and TRBJ2-2; 9 bases align to TRBD2. The CDR3 contains 16 residues. The V and J ends lost 3 bases and 2 bases, in that order; junction bases with no gene match: 4. The germline V gene has CDR1 KGHSH and CDR2 LQKENI. As DNA, the CDR3 is TGTGCCAGCTCACCGTTCGGGACTAGCAACACCGGGGAGCTGTTTTTT. Residues: CASSPFGTSNTGELFF.

This clonotype was seen only a few times. V is TRBV7-8 and J is TRBJ2-1; possible D gene TRBD2, 6 bases. The CDR3 runs 17 residues. Germline assignment: CDR1 SGHVS and CDR2 FQNEAQ. V was pared by 0 bases and J by 1 base, with 13 bases between. The DNA of the CDR3 is TGTGCCAGCAGCTTAGCGGGTGTCGGGAGTTCCTACAATGAGCAGTTCTTC. Amino acids: CASSLAGVGSSYNEQFF. Filled out from reference TRBV7-8 and TRBJ2-1, the complete variable domain reads GAGVSQSPRYKVAKRGQDVALRCDPISGHVSLFWYQQALGQGPEFLTYFQNEAQLDKSGLPSDRFFAERPEGSVSTLKIQRTQQEDSAVYLCASSLAGVGSSYNEQFFGPGTRLTVL.

The sample holds a few counts of this clonotype. The chain links TRBV4-3 to TRBJ2-3; TRBD1 is a possible D gene (5 bases). Germline V gene data show CDR1 as LGHNA and CDR2 as YSLEER. The V gene lost 1 base and the J gene lost 10 bases, with 12 bases spanning the gap. This CDR3 is 13 amino acids long. The CDR3 loop reads CASSQGTPRAQYF. Here the CDR3 DNA reads TGCGCCAGCAGCCAAGGGACACCCCGTGCGCAGTATTTT.

V is TRBV12-3 or TRBV12-4 and J is TRBJ2-7; D may be TRBD2 (7 bases). The CDR3 length is 15 residues. The germline V and J ends were trimmed by 3 bases and 2 bases, with 14 bases remaining between them. CDR3 loop: CASSFRWGGPYEQYF. The CDR3, as DNA: TGTGCCAGCAGTTTTCGATGGGGGGGCCCCTACGAGCAGTACTTC.

The sample holds many counts of this clonotype. The chain couples TRBV20-1 to TRBJ2-7; 8 bases fit TRBD2. In germline, CDR1 is DFQATT, CDR2 SNEGSKA (reference sequence). This CDR3 contains 13 residues. J lost 6 bases, V lost 0 bases, and 4 bases had no gene match. The CDR3 protein is CSARDILAGEQYF. DNA of the CDR3: TGCAGTGCTAGAGATATCCTAGCGGGCGAGCAGTACTTC.

This clonotype was detected only a few times. This chain links TRBV29-1 with TRBJ2-3; no reliable D call. This CDR3 has 12 residues. Looked up from germline, CDR1 is SQVTM and CDR2 is ANQGSEA. Trimming took off 0 bases at V and 2 bases at J, with 3 bases between the two ends. The CDR3 reads CSVEDNTDTQYF. CDR3 DNA sequence: TGCAGCGTTGAAGATAACACAGATACGCAGTATTTT.

This chain joins TRBV10-3 and TRBJ2-7, with 8 bases matching TRBD1. From germline, CDR1 is ENHRY and CDR2 SYGVKD. J lost 4 bases, V lost 0 bases, and 14 bases had no gene match. This CDR3 has 18 amino acids. The CDR3 here is CAISESYLSQGAPYEQYF. The CDR3 bases are TGTGCCATCAGTGAGTCTTATCTTAGCCAGGGGGCGCCGTACGAGCAGTACTTC.

This clonotype was seen ten or more times. The chain links TRBV2 to TRBJ2-3, with D unclear. CDR3 size: 16 residues. V gave up 0 bases and J gave up 8 bases, with 18 bases separating them. Germline assignment: CDR1 SNHLY and CDR2 FYNNEI. CDR3 DNA sequence: TGTGCCAGCAGTGAAGCCCGGACCCTACTCCATGTTACGCAGTATTTT. Protein: CASSEARTLLHVTQYF.

This clonotype was picked up a small number of times. The chain combines TRBV29-1 with TRBJ2-7; TRBD1 might be the D (6 bases). The CDR3 is made up of 12 amino acids. Germline CDR1 reads SQVTM; CDR2 reads ANQGSEA. The ends were cut back, 3 bases at V and 5 bases at J, with 11 bases in the middle. In nucleotides, the CDR3 is TGCAGCGTTGAGGACAGTTTGGACGAGCAGTACTTC. Protein product: CSVEDSLDEQYF.

The chain couples TRBV4-3 to TRBJ2-7, with D uncertain. The CDR3 extends over 16 amino acids. V lost 3 bases and J lost 0, with 15 bases in between. Germline lookup yields CDR1 LGHNA and CDR2 YSLEER. The CDR3 spells CASSQAESTSSYEQYF. CDR3 nucleotide sequence: TGCGCCAGCAGCCAGGCGGAATCAACGAGCTCCTACGAGCAGTACTTC.

The chain couples TRBV20-1 to TRBJ2-5; possible D gene TRBD1, 6 bases. CDR3 length: 13 amino acids. Germline V lookup: CDR1 DFQATT, CDR2 SNEGSKA (reference sequence). Trimming removed 2 bases at V and 5 bases at J, with 12 bases between. The CDR3 DNA follows: TGCAGTGCTAGACAGGGGTTTGAGGAGACCCAGTACTTC. Translated, it gives CSARQGFEETQYF.